The 28 T cell receptor beta chains given below trace back to one sample, sequenced in a study of human T cells and chemical hapten exposure. TCRdb passed the RACE reads through MiXCR, listing each CDR3 protein once. The table records 150,000 to 200,000 distinct CDR3 sequences, about a quarter of them present only once. Time point meaning: patch test 3, about 24 weeks after DPC sensitization. Treatment in this sample: therapeutic diphenylcyclopropenone sensitization with weekly scalp DPC. The sequenced sample was whole blood, obtained in connection with sensitization to the hapten diphenylcyclopropenone (DPC). These receptors all stem from a woman between 18 and 29 years old with alopecia areata. Some clones in this sample may be carry-over from other donors' samples.

On this clonotype: This may be a read error: a much more frequent sequence differs by one nucleotide. This rearrangement joins TRBV29-1 to TRBJ2-1; 9 bases are shared with TRBD2. The CDR3 is made up of 15 amino acids. Germline V lookup: CDR1 SQVTM, CDR2 ANQGSEA. CDR3 protein: CGVPTSGGPYNEQFF. CDR3 nucleotides: TGCGGCGTCCCGACTAGCGGAGGACCCTACAATGAGCAGTTCTTC.

J is TRBJ2-7 and V is TRBV29-1, with TRBD1 matching 8 bases. This CDR3 is built from 14 residues. Germline CDR1 reads SQVTM; CDR2 reads ANQGSEA. J gave up 0 bases and V 5 bases, and 6 bases lay outside the gene matches. The CDR3 DNA reads TGCAGCGTTTCAGGGGGCTGGGGCTCCTACGAGCAGTACTTC. Its protein is CSVSGGWGSYEQYF.

The rearrangement joins TRBV5-5 to TRBJ1-6; D is unresolved. V was shortened by 5 bases and J by 7 bases, with 10 bases between the two germline ends. There are 13 residues in the CDR3. CDR1 and CDR2 from the germline V gene are SGHKS and YYEKEE (reference sequence). The CDR3: CASRITANSPLHF. The CDR3 nucleotides read TGTGCCAGCAGAATAACCGCAAATTCACCCCTCCACTTT.

The genes are TRBV24-1 and TRBJ2-1, with D perhaps being TRBD1 or TRBD2 (6 bases each). Germline values: CDR1 KGHDR, CDR2 SFDVKD. Trimming cost V 6 bases and J 1 base, with 12 bases left between them. The CDR3 extends over 15 amino acids. The CDR3 DNA follows: TGTGCCACCAGTAAGGGGGGCGCGTCCTACAATGAGCAGTTCTTC. Amino acids: CATSKGGASYNEQFF.

The chain combines TRBV12-5 with TRBJ1-2; D unclear. There are 12 residues in the CDR3. V was pared by 2 bases and J by 7 bases, with 8 bases between. Germline CDR1 reads LGHNT; CDR2 reads FRNRAP. The CDR3 reads CASGLWGSGYTF. CDR3 bases: TGTGCTAGTGGTTTGTGGGGATCTGGCTACACCTTC. Supplemented by reference TRBV12-5 and TRBJ1-2, the full variable domain reads DARVTQTPRHKVTEMGQEVTMRCQPILGHNTVFWYRQTMMQGLELLAYFRNRAPLDDSGMPKDRFSAEMPDATLATLKIQPSEPRDSAVYFCASGLWGSGYTFGSGTRLTVV.

This clonotype was detected many times. The genes are TRBV9 and TRBJ1-2; no clear D gene. CDR3 size: 10 residues. Germline CDR1 SGDLS, CDR2 YYNGEE. V was shortened by 4 bases and J by 4 bases, with 2 bases between the two germline ends. The CDR3 sequence: CASSSYGYTF. The CDR3 DNA is TGTGCCAGCAGCTCCTATGGCTACACCTTC.

The chain employs TRBV7-2 and TRBJ2-1, with D perhaps matching TRBD1 (6 bases). V was shortened by 2 bases and J by 16 bases, with 18 bases between the two germline ends. This CDR3 comprises 13 residues. Germline V gene lookup returns CDR1 SGHTA and CDR2 FQGNSA. This CDR3 is CASSLRQELLHFF. The CDR3 DNA reads as TGTGCCAGCAGCTTAAGACAGGAGTTGCTTCATTTCTTC.

This clonotype appeared a few times. The genes are TRBV29-1 and TRBJ1-2, with D unclear. The germline CDR1 and CDR2 sequences are SQVTM and ANQGSEA. The ends were cut back, 4 bases at V and 2 bases at J, with 5 bases in the middle. The CDR3 has 11 residues. For the CDR3, the DNA is TGCAGCGTTGGGCGGAACTATGGCTACACCTTC. Its translation: CSVGRNYGYTF.

The rearrangement joins TRBV6-2 or TRBV6-3 to TRBJ2-1; TRBD2 is a possible D gene (5 bases). The CDR3 spans 13 residues. The V gene's germline CDR1 is MNHEY and CDR2 SVGEGT. V lost 8 bases and J lost 3, with 11 bases in between. The CDR3 DNA reads as TGTGCCAGCGAACTAGTGGGCTACAATGAGCAGTTCTTC. Residues: CASELVGYNEQFF.

This clonotype came up a few times. This sequence joins TRBV29-1 and TRBJ2-1, with TRBD2 matching over 8 bases. The V and J ends lost 5 bases and 3 bases, in that order; junction bases with no gene match: 3. This CDR3 has 13 amino acids. The V gene's germline CDR1 is SQVTM and CDR2 ANQGSEA. CDR3 protein: CSVMSGSYNEQFF. CDR3 coding DNA: TGCAGCGTTATGAGCGGGAGCTACAATGAGCAGTTCTTC.

CDR3 DNA: TGTGCCAGCTGGGGGGCCAGGGGAGGCTACACCTTC. It specifies CASWGARGGYTF. The chain couples TRBV2 to TRBJ1-2, with D possibly being TRBD1 (6 bases). In germline, CDR1 is SNHLY, CDR2 FYNNEI. V lost 8 bases and J lost 8, with 15 bases in between. The CDR3 has 12 residues.

The rearrangement uses TRBV20-1 and TRBJ2-2; unclear D gene. Trimming took 5 bases from V and 6 from J, leaving 10 bases between them. This CDR3 region has 12 residues. Germline V gene lookup returns CDR1 DFQATT and CDR2 SNEGSKA (reference sequence). In nucleotides, the CDR3 is TGCAGTGCTGGTAGCTCGTCCGGGGAGCTGTTTTTT. Its protein is CSAGSSSGELFF.

This sequence joins TRBV9 and TRBJ2-3; D ambiguous. The CDR3 spans 12 residues. Germline CDR1 reads SGDLS; CDR2 reads YYNGEE. V was shortened by 3 bases and J by 4 bases, with 6 bases between the two germline ends. Here the CDR3 reads CASSGVSDTQYF. The CDR3 DNA reads TGTGCCAGCAGCGGAGTCTCAGATACGCAGTATTTT.

This clonotype has a handful of counts. The J gene is TRBJ1-5, the V gene TRBV6-2 or TRBV6-3; 8 positions agree with TRBD1. Per the germline V gene, CDR1 is MNHEY and CDR2 is SVGEGT. The CDR3 has 16 residues. V lost 6 bases to trimming and J lost 6 bases; unmatched junction nucleotides: 13. The CDR3 nucleotides read TGTGCCAGCAGCCTAACTGGACAGGGCTACGGTCAGCCCCAGCATTTT. Amino acids: CASSLTGQGYGQPQHF.

This clonotype was seen only a few times. The chain links TRBV11-1 to TRBJ2-1; 8 nucleotides line up with TRBD1. This CDR3 is built from 15 residues. The V gene's germline CDR1 is SGHAT and CDR2 FQDESV (reference sequence). Germline trimming cut 6 bases from V and 9 bases from J; bases unmatched to any gene: 13. The CDR3 DNA follows: TGTGCCAGCAGACGGGGACAGGTGACGGCATTTGAGCAGTTCTTC. This codes for CASRRGQVTAFEQFF.

This clonotype was counted a few times. The J gene is TRBJ1-4, the V gene TRBV7-2; D not certain. The V gene's germline CDR1 is SGHTA and CDR2 FQGNSA. The ends were cut back, 1 base at V and 5 bases at J, with 8 bases in the middle. This CDR3 contains 14 residues. CDR3 nucleotide sequence: TGTGCCAGCAGCTTAGTAGGGCGGAATGAAAAACTGTTTTTT. Protein: CASSLVGRNEKLFF.

Note on this clonotype: Given a much more abundant clone one base away, this may be a read error. This chain connects TRBV4-2 to TRBJ1-1; D gene ambiguous. The CDR3 extends over 12 amino acids. Germline CDR1 LGHNA, CDR2 YNFKEQ. Trimming left V 3 bases short and J 3 bases short, with 5 bases between. The CDR3 DNA reads as TGTGCCAGCAGCCATGGGGACACTGAAGCTTTCTTT. This codes for CASSHGDTEAFF.

V usage is TRBV10-3 and J usage is TRBJ1-1, with D perhaps TRBD1 (5 bases). The V gene lost 6 bases and the J gene lost 1 base, with 12 bases spanning the gap. This CDR3 has 14 residues. Germline values: CDR1 ENHRY, CDR2 SYGVKD. The CDR3 protein is CAIRRGDRNTEAFF. Here the CDR3 DNA reads TGTGCCATCAGACGAGGGGATAGGAACACTGAAGCTTTCTTT.

This CDR3 is CASSSFSGDTDTQYF. The CDR3 nucleotides are TGTGCCAGCAGCTCTTTTAGCGGGGACACAGATACGCAGTATTTT. The chain recombines TRBV13 with TRBJ2-3; 8 bases are a match to TRBD2. V shed 4 bases, J shed 2 bases, and the junction held 5 bases outside the gene matches. The CDR3 totals 15 residues. Germline V CDR1 and CDR2: PRHDT, FYEKMQ (reference sequence).

In its sample, this clonotype was seen many times. This sequence joins TRBV6-1 and TRBJ2-7, with 8 bases aligning to TRBD2. J was trimmed by 3 bases and V by 8 bases; bases with no gene match: 6. CDR3 length: 13 amino acids. Germline V CDR1 and CDR2: MNHNS, SASEGT. The CDR3 nucleotides are TGTGCCAGCGGTCCGGGACTAGACTACGAGCAGTACTTC. Translation gives CASGPGLDYEQYF.

This clonotype has a handful of counts. The chain employs TRBV29-1 and TRBJ2-4, with TRBD2 identical over 7 bases. This CDR3 is built from 15 residues. V lost 2 bases to trimming and J lost 0 bases; unmatched junction nucleotides: 4. Per the germline V gene, CDR1 is SQVTM and CDR2 is ANQGSEA. The CDR3 DNA reads TGCAGCGTTGAACTCGGCGGGAGAGCCAAAAACATTCAGTACTTC. Encoded protein: CSVELGGRAKNIQYF.

DNA for the CDR3: TGTGCCAGCAGCCCCCTGAGTGGGGGCGCGTATGGCTACACCTTC. Translating gives CASSPLSGGAYGYTF. The V gene is TRBV7-6, the J gene TRBJ1-2, with D maybe TRBD1 (6 bases). V was trimmed by 5 bases and J by 5 bases, leaving 18 bases between them. Germline assignment: CDR1 SGHVS and CDR2 FNYEAQ. The CDR3 is 15 residues long.

The chain uses TRBV10-3 and TRBJ2-3; 7 bases agree with TRBD2. The germline V gene has CDR1 ENHRY and CDR2 SYGVKD. The junction had 7 bases not matched to a gene; V was cut back by 6 bases and J by 4 bases. CDR3 length: 14 residues. CDR3: CAIRGPTSADTQYF. CDR3 bases: TGTGCCATCAGGGGACCCACTAGCGCAGATACGCAGTATTTT.

The chain couples TRBV7-8 to TRBJ2-1; D not resolved. There are 11 residues in the CDR3. V lost 5 bases and J 9 bases, leaving 8 bases between the germline ends. From germline, CDR1 is SGHVS and CDR2 FQNEAQ. The chain's CDR3 is CASSLKFEQFF. The CDR3 nucleotides are TGTGCCAGCAGCCTAAAATTTGAGCAGTTCTTC.

The chain employs TRBV7-2 and TRBJ2-5; the match to TRBD1 covers 9 bases. There are 15 residues in the CDR3. V dropped 5 bases and J dropped 4; count of bases not matched to a gene: 8. The germline gives CDR1 SGHTA, CDR2 FQGNSA. CDR3 nucleotide sequence: TGTGCCAGCAGCCCGGGACAGGGTGTCCGAGAGACCCAGTACTTC. It is translated as CASSPGQGVRETQYF.

The chain employs TRBV20-1 and TRBJ2-7; 7 positions match TRBD1. J was trimmed by 6 bases and V by 5 bases; bases with no gene match: 16. The CDR3 covers 15 residues. Germline V gene data show CDR1 as DFQATT and CDR2 as SNEGSKA (reference sequence). CDR3 DNA: TGCAGTGCTTTTCCCAGGACAGGCCATATCTTCGAGCAGTACTTC. This codes for CSAFPRTGHIFEQYF.

V gene TRBV20-1 combines with J gene TRBJ2-1, with D tentatively TRBD2 (6 bases). Trimming pared 6 bases from V and 6 bases from J, leaving 9 bases between. Per germline, CDR1 DFQATT and CDR2 SNEGSKA (reference sequence). The CDR3 consists of 11 residues. CDR3 sequence reads: CSAEGLNEQFF. The DNA for the CDR3 is TGCAGTGCGGAGGGTCTCAATGAGCAGTTCTTC.

This clonotype has only a few counts. The chain is built from TRBV3-1 and TRBJ2-2; 12 nucleotides line up with TRBD2. CDR1 is LGHDT and CDR2 is YNNKEL in the germline V gene (reference sequence). The trim removed 5 bases at V and 0 bases at J, leaving 4 bases unmatched. The CDR3 covers 17 residues. Here the CDR3 reads CASSFTSGGPNTGELFF. CDR3 nucleotides: TGTGCCAGCAGCTTCACTAGCGGGGGGCCGAACACCGGGGAGCTGTTTTTT. Full variable domain (remainder filled in from reference TRBV3-1 and TRBJ2-2): DTAVSQTPKYLVTQMGNDKSIKCEQNLGHDTMYWYKQDSKKFLKIMFSYNNKELIINETVPNRFSPKSPDKAHLNLHINSLELGDSAVYFCASSFTSGGPNTGELFFGEGSRLTVL.